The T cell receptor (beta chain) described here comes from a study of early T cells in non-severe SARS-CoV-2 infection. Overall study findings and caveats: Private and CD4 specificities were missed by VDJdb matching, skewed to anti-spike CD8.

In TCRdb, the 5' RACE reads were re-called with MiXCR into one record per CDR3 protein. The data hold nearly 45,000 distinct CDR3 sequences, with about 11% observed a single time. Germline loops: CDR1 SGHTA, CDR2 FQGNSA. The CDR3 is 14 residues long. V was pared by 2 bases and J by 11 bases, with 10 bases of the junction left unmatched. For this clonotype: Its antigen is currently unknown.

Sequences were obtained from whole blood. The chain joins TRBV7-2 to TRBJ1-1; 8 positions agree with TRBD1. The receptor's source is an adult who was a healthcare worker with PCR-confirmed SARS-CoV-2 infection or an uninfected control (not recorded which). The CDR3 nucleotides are TGTGCCAGCAGCTTATACCCAGGGGGCGCGGCGGCTTTCTTT. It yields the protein CASSLYPGGAAAFF.